The rows below give T cell receptor beta chains drawn from one sample of a study of beta chain features in type 1 diabetes. Measured with immunoSEQ multiplex PCR; TCRdb has only the in-frame clones, and not every one. Among just over 15,000 clones listed, more than 65% were seen once. Sequencing input: Tregs from blood. The receptors derive from a man between 25 and 39 years old with type 1 diabetes. CDR3s include the opening cysteine and the closing phenylalanine or tryptophan. The D gene is left open where the match is weak. The listing skips clone size in some rows; elsewhere it reads once, few, many or a size class.

V gene	J gene	clone size	D gene	CDR3 DNA	CDR3 protein
TRBV29-1	TRBJ2-1	-	TRBD2	TGCAGCGTTGAAGCTAGCGGGAAGGACTATGAGCAGTTCTTC	CSVEASGKDYEQFF
TRBV5-4	TRBJ1-2	-	TRBD1	TGTGCCAGCAGCCCCCCGGGACAGGGGGCGGAAGGCTACACCTTC	CASSPPGQGAEGYTF
TRBV14	TRBJ2-7	-	-	TGTGCCAGCAGCCAAGAACGGGTCGGCGAGCAGTACTTC	CASSQERVGEQYF
TRBV7-2	TRBJ2-5	-	-	TGTGCCAGCAGCTTAGCGGGAGTGGAGACCCAGTACTTC	CASSLAGVETQYF
TRBV29-1	TRBJ2-7	-	-	TGCAGCGTTGAATGGGAGGGACATAGCTACGAGCAGTACTTC	CSVEWEGHSYEQYF
TRBV5-1	TRBJ2-5	few	TRBD1	TGCGCCAGCAGTAGGACAGGGGGCATGGAGACCCAGTACTTC	CASSRTGGMETQYF
TRBV2	TRBJ2-5	-	-	TGTGCCAGCAGGAGGGATGAGGAGACCCAGTACTTC	CASRRDEETQYF
TRBV1	TRBJ2-6	-	-	TGCACCAGCAGAAAACGTTGTTTGTGCACAAATCGGGCCAACGTCCTGACTTTC	CTSRKRCLCTNRANVLTF
TRBV7-8	TRBJ2-2	-	-	TGTGCCAGCAGCTTTAGACAGAAAACCGGGGAGCTGTTTTTT	CASSFRQKTGELFF
TRBV5-1	TRBJ2-5	-	TRBD2	TGCGCCAGCAGCTCCGGAACTAGCGGGGGAAGAGAGACCCAGTACTTC	CASSSGTSGGRETQYF
TRBV29-1	TRBJ1-1	-	-	TGCAGCGTGGCCGGGGGGGGGACTGAAGCTTTCTTT	CSVAGGGTEAFF